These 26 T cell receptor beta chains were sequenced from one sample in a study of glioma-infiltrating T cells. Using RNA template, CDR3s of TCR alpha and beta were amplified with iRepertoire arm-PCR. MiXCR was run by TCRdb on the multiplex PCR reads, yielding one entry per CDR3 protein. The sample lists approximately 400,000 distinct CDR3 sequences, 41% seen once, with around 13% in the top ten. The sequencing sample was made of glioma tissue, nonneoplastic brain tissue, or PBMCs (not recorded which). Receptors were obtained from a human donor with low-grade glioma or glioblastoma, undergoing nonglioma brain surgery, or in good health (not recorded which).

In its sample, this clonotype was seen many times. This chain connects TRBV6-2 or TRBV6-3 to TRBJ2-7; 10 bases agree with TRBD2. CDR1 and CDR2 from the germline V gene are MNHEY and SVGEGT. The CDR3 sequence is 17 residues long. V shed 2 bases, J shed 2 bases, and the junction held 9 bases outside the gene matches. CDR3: CASSYRPGLAETYEQYF. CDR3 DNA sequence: TGTGCCAGCAGTTACCGGCCTGGACTAGCGGAAACCTACGAGCAGTACTTC.

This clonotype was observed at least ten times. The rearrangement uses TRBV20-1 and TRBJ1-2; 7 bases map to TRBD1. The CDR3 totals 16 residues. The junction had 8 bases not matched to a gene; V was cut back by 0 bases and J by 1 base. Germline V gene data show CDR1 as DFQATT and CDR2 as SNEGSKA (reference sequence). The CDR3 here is CSARDFGQVLNYGYTF. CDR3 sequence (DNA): TGCAGTGCTAGAGATTTCGGACAGGTTCTTAACTATGGCTACACCTTC.

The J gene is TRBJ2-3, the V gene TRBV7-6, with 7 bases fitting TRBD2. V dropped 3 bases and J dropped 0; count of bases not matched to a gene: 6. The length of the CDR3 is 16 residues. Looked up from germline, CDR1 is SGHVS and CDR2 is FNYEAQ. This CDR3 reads CASSFLGRESTDTQYF. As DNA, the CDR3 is TGTGCCAGCAGCTTTCTAGGGCGGGAGAGCACAGATACGCAGTATTTT.

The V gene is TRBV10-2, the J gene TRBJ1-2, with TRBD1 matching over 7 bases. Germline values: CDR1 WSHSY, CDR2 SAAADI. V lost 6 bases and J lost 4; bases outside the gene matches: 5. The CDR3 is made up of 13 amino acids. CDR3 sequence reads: CASSQGVGYGYTF. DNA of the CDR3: TGCGCCAGCAGCCAGGGGGTCGGCTATGGCTACACCTTC.

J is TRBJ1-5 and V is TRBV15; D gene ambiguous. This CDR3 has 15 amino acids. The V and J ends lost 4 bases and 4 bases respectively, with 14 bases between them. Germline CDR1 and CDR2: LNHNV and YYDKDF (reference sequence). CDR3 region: CATSKGVEGNQPQHF. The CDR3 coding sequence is TGTGCCACCAGCAAAGGAGTGGAGGGTAATCAGCCCCAGCATTTT. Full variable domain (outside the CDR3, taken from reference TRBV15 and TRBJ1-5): DAMVIQNPRYQVTQFGKPVTLSCSQTLNHNVMYWYQQKSSQAPKLLFHYYDKDFNNEADTPDNFQSRRPNTSFCFLDIRSPGLGDTAMYLCATSKGVEGNQPQHFGDGTRLSIL.

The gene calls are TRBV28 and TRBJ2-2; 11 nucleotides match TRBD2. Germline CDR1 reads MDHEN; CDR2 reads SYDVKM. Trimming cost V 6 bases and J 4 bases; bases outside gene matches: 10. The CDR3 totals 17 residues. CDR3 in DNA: TGTGCCAGCAGCCCTATCTCCGGGACTAGCGGCACCGGGGAGCTGTTTTTT. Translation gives CASSPISGTSGTGELFF.

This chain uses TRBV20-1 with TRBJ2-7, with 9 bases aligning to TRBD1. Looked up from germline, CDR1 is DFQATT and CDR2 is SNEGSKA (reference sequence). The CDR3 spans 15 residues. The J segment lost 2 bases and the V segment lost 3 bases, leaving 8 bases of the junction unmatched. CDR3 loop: CSASGLGTGTYEQYF. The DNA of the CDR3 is TGCAGTGCTAGTGGACTAGGGACAGGGACCTACGAGCAGTACTTC.

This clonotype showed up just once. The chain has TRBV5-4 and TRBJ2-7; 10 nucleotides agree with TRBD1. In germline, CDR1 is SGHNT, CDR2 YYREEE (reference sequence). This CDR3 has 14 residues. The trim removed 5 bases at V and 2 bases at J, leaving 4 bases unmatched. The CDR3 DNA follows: TGTGCCAGCAGGGTGACAGGGGGCACCTACGAGCAGTACTTC. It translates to CASRVTGGTYEQYF.

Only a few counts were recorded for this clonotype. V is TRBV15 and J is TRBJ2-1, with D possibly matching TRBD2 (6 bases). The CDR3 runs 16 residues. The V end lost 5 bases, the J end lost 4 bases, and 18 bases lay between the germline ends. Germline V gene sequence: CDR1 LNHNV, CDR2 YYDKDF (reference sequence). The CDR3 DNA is TGTGCCACCAGCGGACTCCGGGAGTTCTGGTACAATGAGCAGTTCTTC. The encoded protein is CATSGLREFWYNEQFF.

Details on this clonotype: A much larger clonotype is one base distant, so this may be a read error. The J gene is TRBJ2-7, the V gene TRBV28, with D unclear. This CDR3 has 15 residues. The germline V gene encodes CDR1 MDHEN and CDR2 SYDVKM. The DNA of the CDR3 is TGTGCCTGCAGTTTAGGCTCTGCTGGGGCCTACGAGCAGTACTTC. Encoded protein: CACSLGSAGAYEQYF.

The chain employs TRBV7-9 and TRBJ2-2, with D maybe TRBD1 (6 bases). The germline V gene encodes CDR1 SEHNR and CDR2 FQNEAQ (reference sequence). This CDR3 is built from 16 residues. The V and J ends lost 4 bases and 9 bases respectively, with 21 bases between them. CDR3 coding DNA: TGTGCCAGCAGCTCCATCCGGACAGAGATGACCCGGGAGCTGTTTTTT. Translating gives CASSSIRTEMTRELFF. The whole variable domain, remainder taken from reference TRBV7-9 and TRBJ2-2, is DTGVSQNPRHKITKRGQNVTFRCDPISEHNRLYWYRQTLGQGPEFLTYFQNEAQLEKSRLLSDRFSAERPKGSFSTLEIQRTEQGDSAMYLCASSSIRTEMTRELFFGEGSRLTVL.

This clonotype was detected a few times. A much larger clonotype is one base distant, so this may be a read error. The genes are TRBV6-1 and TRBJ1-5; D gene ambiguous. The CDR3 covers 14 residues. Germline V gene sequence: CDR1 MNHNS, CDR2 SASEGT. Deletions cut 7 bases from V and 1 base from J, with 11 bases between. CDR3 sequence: CASKASMSNQPQHF. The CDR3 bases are TGTGCCAGCAAAGCCTCAATGAGCAATCAGCCCCAGCATTTT.

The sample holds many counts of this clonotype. The chain's CDR3 is CASSWGLYSEQYF. CDR3 in DNA: TGTGCCAGCTCCTGGGGGCTTTATAGCGAGCAGTACTTC. The chain uses TRBV27 and TRBJ2-7; a possible D gene is TRBD1 (6 bases). Trimming removed 8 bases at V and 6 bases at J, with 17 bases between. The CDR3 consists of 13 residues. From germline, CDR1 is MNHEY and CDR2 SMNVEV (reference sequence).

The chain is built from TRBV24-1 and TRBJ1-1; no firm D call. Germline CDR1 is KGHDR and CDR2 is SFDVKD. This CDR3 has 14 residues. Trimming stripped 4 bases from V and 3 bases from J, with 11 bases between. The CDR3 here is CATSDSEVHTEAFF. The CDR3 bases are TGTGCCACCAGTGACTCAGAGGTACACACTGAAGCTTTCTTT.

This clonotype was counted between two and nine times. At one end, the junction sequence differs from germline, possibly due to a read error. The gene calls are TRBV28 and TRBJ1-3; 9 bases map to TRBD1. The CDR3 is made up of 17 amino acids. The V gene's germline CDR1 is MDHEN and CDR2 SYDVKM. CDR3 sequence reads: CASSSGEYRGPGNAIYF. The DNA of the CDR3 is TGTGCCAGCAGTTCCGGAGAATACAGGGGGCCCGGAAACGCCATATATTTT.

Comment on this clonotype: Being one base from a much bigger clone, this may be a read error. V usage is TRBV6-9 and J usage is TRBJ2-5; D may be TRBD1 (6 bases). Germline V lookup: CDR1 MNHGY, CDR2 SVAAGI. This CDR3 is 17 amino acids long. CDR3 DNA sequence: TGTGCCGGCAGTTACTCAAACAGGGTCCAGGCTCAAGAGACCCAGTACTTC. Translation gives CAGSYSNRVQAQETQYF.

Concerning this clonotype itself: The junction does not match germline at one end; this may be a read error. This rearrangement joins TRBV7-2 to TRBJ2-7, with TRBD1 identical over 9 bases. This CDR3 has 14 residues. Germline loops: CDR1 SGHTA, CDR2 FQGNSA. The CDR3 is CASSQDRGRYEQYF. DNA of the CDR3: TGTGCTAGCAGCCAGGACAGGGGAAGGTACGAGCAGTACTTC.

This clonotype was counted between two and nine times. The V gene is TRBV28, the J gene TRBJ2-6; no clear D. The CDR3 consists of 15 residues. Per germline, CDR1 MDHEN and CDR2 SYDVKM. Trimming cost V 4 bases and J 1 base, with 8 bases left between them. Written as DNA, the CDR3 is TGTGCCAGCAGTTCGGTTGCTTCTGGGGCCAACGTCCTGACTTTC. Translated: CASSSVASGANVLTF.

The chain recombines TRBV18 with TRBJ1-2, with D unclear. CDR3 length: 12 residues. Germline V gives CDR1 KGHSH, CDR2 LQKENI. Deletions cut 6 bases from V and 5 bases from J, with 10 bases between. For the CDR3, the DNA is TGTGCCAGCTCTGGTCGGATATATGGCTACACCTTC. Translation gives CASSGRIYGYTF.

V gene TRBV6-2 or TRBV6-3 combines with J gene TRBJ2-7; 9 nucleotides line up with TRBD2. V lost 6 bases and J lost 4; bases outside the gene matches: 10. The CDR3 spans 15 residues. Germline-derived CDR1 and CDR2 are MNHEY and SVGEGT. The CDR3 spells CASSHLGLAGYEQYF. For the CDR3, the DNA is TGTGCCAGCAGCCACCTCGGGCTAGCGGGGTACGAGCAGTACTTC.

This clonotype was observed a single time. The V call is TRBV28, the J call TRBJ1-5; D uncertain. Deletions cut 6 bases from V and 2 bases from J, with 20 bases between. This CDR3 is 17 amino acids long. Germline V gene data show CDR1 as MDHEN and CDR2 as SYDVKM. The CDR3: CASSQDMRPPGNQPQHF. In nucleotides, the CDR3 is TGTGCCAGCAGCCAAGATATGAGACCGCCCGGCAATCAGCCCCAGCATTTT.

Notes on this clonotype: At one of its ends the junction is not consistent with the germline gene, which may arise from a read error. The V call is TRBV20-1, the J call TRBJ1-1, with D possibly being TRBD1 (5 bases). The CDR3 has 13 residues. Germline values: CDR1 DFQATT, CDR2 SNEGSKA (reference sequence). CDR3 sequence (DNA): TGCAGTTCTAGCTCGGGGGTGAACACTGAAGCTTTCTTT. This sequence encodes CSSSSGVNTEAFF.

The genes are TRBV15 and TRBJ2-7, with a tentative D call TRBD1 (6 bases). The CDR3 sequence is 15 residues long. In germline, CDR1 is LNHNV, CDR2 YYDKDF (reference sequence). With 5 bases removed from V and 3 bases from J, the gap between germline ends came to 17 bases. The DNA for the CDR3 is TGTGCCACCAGCTTAGGGATATCAGGGGTCTACGAGCAGTACTTC. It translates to CATSLGISGVYEQYF.

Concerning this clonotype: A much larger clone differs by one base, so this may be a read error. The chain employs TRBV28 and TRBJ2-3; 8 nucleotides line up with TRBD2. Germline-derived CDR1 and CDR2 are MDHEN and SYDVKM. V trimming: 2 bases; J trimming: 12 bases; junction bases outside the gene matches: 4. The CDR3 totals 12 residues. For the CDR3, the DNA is TGTGCCAGCAGTTTACTCGGGACTAGTCAGTATTTT. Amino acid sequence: CASSLLGTSQYF.

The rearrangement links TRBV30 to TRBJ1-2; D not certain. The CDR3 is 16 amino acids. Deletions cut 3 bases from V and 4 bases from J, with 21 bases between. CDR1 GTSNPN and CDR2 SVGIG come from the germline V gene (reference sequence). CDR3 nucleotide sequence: TGTGCCTGGAGCTCCCTACGAACAGTGACCCTCTATGGCTACACCTTC. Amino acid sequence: CAWSSLRTVTLYGYTF.

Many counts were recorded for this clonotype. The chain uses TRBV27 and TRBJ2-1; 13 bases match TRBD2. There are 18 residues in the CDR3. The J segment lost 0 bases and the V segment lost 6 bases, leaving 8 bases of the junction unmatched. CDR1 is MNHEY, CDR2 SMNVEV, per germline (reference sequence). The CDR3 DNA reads TGTGCCAGCAGAGGTGGACTAGCGGGAGCGGGCTCCTACAATGAGCAGTTCTTC. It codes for CASRGGLAGAGSYNEQFF.